This entry lists 21 T cell receptor beta chains sequenced from one sample in a study of blood T cells in healthy people across ages. Then a second PCR, running roughly 7 to 11 cycles, was carried out with a sample-barcoded 5' primer and a J-beta primer mix. TCRdb reprocessed the 5' RACE reads with MiXCR, giving one entry per CDR3 protein. Among about 1.8 million distinct CDR3 sequences listed, around 50% were seen once. Sequencing was carried out using blood. These receptors were collected from a middle-aged woman in good health.

This clonotype was recorded once. The rearrangement links TRBV6-6 to TRBJ2-7; the D gene is possibly TRBD2 (7 bases). The germline CDR1 and CDR2 sequences are MNHNY and SVGAGI (reference sequence). The CDR3 sequence is 14 residues long. V was cut by 2 bases and J by 4 bases, with 12 bases left in between. The CDR3 region is CASSYEGGLYEQYF. For the CDR3, the DNA is TGTGCCAGCAGTTACGAGGGGGGGCTGTACGAGCAGTACTTC.

This clonotype was detected a few times. The chain is built from TRBV18 and TRBJ2-5; D may correspond to TRBD1 or TRBD2 (5 bases each). The CDR3 length is 16 residues. Germline-derived CDR1 and CDR2 are KGHSH and LQKENI. Trimming took off 4 bases at V and 3 bases at J, with 18 bases between the two ends. The CDR3 spells CASSHLGTGEKETQYF. CDR3 in DNA: TGTGCCAGCTCACACCTCGGGACCGGGGAAAAAGAGACCCAGTACTTC.

The J gene is TRBJ2-5, the V gene TRBV5-4; 8 bases map to TRBD2. This CDR3 spans 14 amino acids. The germline CDR1 and CDR2 sequences are SGHNT and YYREEE (reference sequence). V was pared by 6 bases and J by 4 bases, with 8 bases of the junction left unmatched. The CDR3 region is CASTPAGGGETQYF. CDR3 coding DNA: TGTGCCAGCACCCCCGCGGGGGGTGGAGAGACCCAGTACTTC.

The V and J genes are TRBV28 and TRBJ2-7, with D perhaps matching TRBD1 or TRBD2 (6 bases each). The germline V and J ends were trimmed by 4 bases and 10 bases, with 35 bases remaining between them. This CDR3 comprises 19 residues. Germline V lookup: CDR1 MDHEN, CDR2 SYDVKM. In DNA form, the CDR3 reads TGTGCCAGCAGTTCCCAGGATGAGGAGGGGGAAGTCTCCTACAATGAACAGTACTTC. It translates to CASSSQDEEGEVSYNEQYF. Using reference TRBV28 and TRBJ2-7 for the parts outside the CDR3, the full variable domain is DVKVTQSSRYLVKRTGEKVFLECVQDMDHENMFWYRQDPGLGLRLIYFSYDVKMKEKGDIPEGYSVSREKKERFSLILESASTNQTSMYLCASSSQDEEGEVSYNEQYFGPGTRLTVT.

This chain connects TRBV29-1 to TRBJ2-3; possibly TRBD1 or TRBD2 for D (5 bases each). The CDR3 totals 16 residues. The ends were cut back, 1 base at V and 6 bases at J, with 20 bases in the middle. Germline V gene lookup returns CDR1 SQVTM and CDR2 ANQGSEA. CDR3 in DNA: TGCAGCGTTGAAGGGGGGTGGGCCGACCCCATGGATACGCAGTATTTT. Its protein product is CSVEGGWADPMDTQYF.

This CDR3 is CASSGGGYYQPQHF. The DNA for the CDR3 is TGTGCCAGCAGTGGTGGGGGGTACTATCAGCCCCAGCATTTT. The chain carries TRBV2 and TRBJ1-5; D may be TRBD1 (5 bases). Germline V CDR1 and CDR2: SNHLY, FYNNEI. The V end was cut by 4 bases, the J end by 5 bases, with 12 bases between. The CDR3 sequence is 14 residues long.

As concerns this clonotype: A single base separates this from a much larger clone, so it may be a read error. The chain uses TRBV15 and TRBJ2-1, with D unclear. The V gene lost 5 bases and the J gene lost 2 bases, with 1 base spanning the gap. The CDR3 is 11 amino acids. Germline V gene sequence: CDR1 LNHNV, CDR2 YYDKDF (reference sequence). The CDR3 coding sequence is TGTGCCACCAGCGCCTACAATGAGCAGTTCTTC. It translates to CATSAYNEQFF.

The rearrangement links TRBV27 to TRBJ1-5; TRBD1 matches at 9 bases. The CDR3 is made up of 14 amino acids. The V gene end was trimmed by 6 bases and the J gene end by 6 bases; junction bases not matched to a gene: 6. Germline V gene sequence: CDR1 MNHEY, CDR2 SMNVEV (reference sequence). This chain's CDR3 is CASRRGTGFQPQHF. Written as DNA, the CDR3 is TGTGCCAGCAGACGTGGGACAGGGTTTCAGCCCCAGCATTTT.

V usage is TRBV7-6 and J usage is TRBJ2-3; 8 nucleotides line up with TRBD2. The CDR3 runs 15 residues. Unmatched junction bases numbered 7, after V lost 4 bases and J lost 4 bases. The germline CDR1 and CDR2 sequences are SGHVS and FNYEAQ. The DNA for the CDR3 is TGTGCCAGCAGCTACGGGGGGGGAGGCGCAGATACGCAGTATTTT. Translated: CASSYGGGGADTQYF.

The chain has TRBV6-1 and TRBJ2-5; no clear D. This CDR3 is 13 amino acids long. The V end lost 7 bases, the J end lost 5 bases, and 14 bases lay between the germline ends. CDR1 and CDR2 from the germline V gene are MNHNS and SASEGT. CDR3 residues: CASTVKFGETQYF. In DNA, the CDR3 is TGTGCCAGCACGGTCAAGTTCGGGGAGACCCAGTACTTC.

The J gene is TRBJ2-3, the V gene TRBV24-1; D is ambiguous. The V end was cut by 9 bases, the J end by 7 bases, with 10 bases between. The CDR3 is 11 residues long. The germline gives CDR1 KGHDR, CDR2 SFDVKD. As DNA, the CDR3 is TGTGCCACCGGGGATCCTAATACGCAGTATTTT. It codes for CATGDPNTQYF.

The chain links TRBV5-1 to TRBJ2-5; TRBD1 agrees at 7 bases. Germline trimming cut 4 bases from V and 11 bases from J; bases unmatched to any gene: 17. CDR1 is SGHRS and CDR2 is YFSETQ in the germline V gene. This CDR3 has 15 residues. This CDR3 is CASSRSSTGPNEQYF. In nucleotides, the CDR3 is TGCGCCAGCAGCCGATCTTCGACAGGGCCCAATGAGCAGTACTTC.

The table lists this clonotype with many counts. The V and J genes are TRBV6-6 and TRBJ1-5; D perhaps matches TRBD1 (5 bases). The CDR3 contains 15 residues. Trimming left V 2 bases short and J 3 bases short, with 11 bases between. The germline V gene encodes CDR1 MNHNY and CDR2 SVGAGI (reference sequence). For the CDR3, the DNA is TGTGCCAGCAGTTACCCCGGGGGTAACAATCAGCCCCAGCATTTT. Amino acid sequence: CASSYPGGNNQPQHF.

This clonotype was seen a handful of times. The V gene is TRBV6-2 or TRBV6-3, the J gene TRBJ2-1; the match to TRBD1 covers 11 bases. Germline V gene sequence: CDR1 MNHEY, CDR2 SVGEGT. The CDR3 contains 18 residues. Unmatched junction bases numbered 14, after V lost 2 bases and J lost 8 bases. The CDR3: CASSYPPGTGGRYDEQFF. Written as DNA, the CDR3 is TGTGCCAGCAGTTACCCCCCGGGGACAGGGGGTAGGTACGATGAGCAGTTCTTC.

This clonotype was detected a few times. V usage is TRBV4-1 and J usage is TRBJ2-7, with D maybe TRBD1 (6 bases). Germline V CDR1 and CDR2: MGHRA, YSYEKL. The ends were cut back, 1 base at V and 5 bases at J, with 18 bases in the middle. The CDR3 is made up of 16 amino acids. CDR3 residues: CASSQVPAAGAHEQYF. The CDR3 coding sequence is TGCGCCAGCAGCCAAGTTCCTGCCGCAGGGGCACACGAGCAGTACTTC.

This clonotype was detected only a few times. The chain uses TRBV7-2 and TRBJ2-3; possibly TRBD1 or TRBD2 for D (5 bases each). The CDR3 totals 14 residues. Germline values: CDR1 SGHTA, CDR2 FQGNSA. Trimming shortened V by 8 bases and J by 2 bases, and 14 bases separated the two germline ends. CDR3 protein: CASSGQGVTDTQYF. Written as DNA, the CDR3 is TGTGCCAGCTCGGGGCAGGGAGTCACAGATACGCAGTATTTT.

There are a few counts of this clonotype. The chain carries TRBV6-6 and TRBJ2-5; TRBD1 matches at 12 bases. Germline CDR1 and CDR2: MNHNY and SVGAGI (reference sequence). The CDR3 has 17 residues. J lost 0 bases, V lost 2 bases, and 4 bases had no gene match. CDR3 nucleotides: TGTGCCAGCAGTTACGGGACAGGGGGCGCGGACCAAGAGACCCAGTACTTC. Translating it yields CASSYGTGGADQETQYF.

The V call is TRBV5-1, the J call TRBJ2-1, with TRBD2 identical over 15 bases. CDR3 size: 17 residues. V lost 2 bases and J lost 4; bases outside the gene matches: 4. Germline V CDR1 and CDR2: SGHRS, YFSETQ. The CDR3 DNA follows: TGCGCCAGCAGCTTAAGGACTAGCGGGGGGGCTTACAATGAGCAGTTCTTC. It is translated as CASSLRTSGGAYNEQFF.

The rearrangement links TRBV20-1 to TRBJ2-5; D call uncertain. The CDR3 runs 12 residues. V lost 1 base to trimming and J lost 8 bases, with 11 bases between them. Germline V CDR1 and CDR2: DFQATT, SNEGSKA (reference sequence). The CDR3 loop reads CSARVALRTQYF. The CDR3 nucleotides read TGCAGTGCTAGAGTCGCCTTGAGAACCCAGTACTTC.

This clonotype turned up a few times. The chain couples TRBV20-1 to TRBJ2-4, with TRBD1 matching 10 bases. This CDR3 is 14 amino acids long. CDR1 is DFQATT and CDR2 is SNEGSKA in the germline V gene (reference sequence). The V and J ends lost 7 bases and 0 bases, in that order; junction bases with no gene match: 3. CDR3 amino acids: CSGGTGVAKNIQYF. The CDR3 DNA follows: TGCAGTGGTGGGACAGGGGTAGCCAAAAACATTCAGTACTTC.

The chain uses TRBV7-2 and TRBJ2-4; D possibly corresponds to TRBD2 (7 bases). CDR1 is SGHTA and CDR2 is FQGNSA in the germline V gene. With 3 bases removed from V and 2 bases from J, the gap between germline ends came to 14 bases. The CDR3 extends over 16 amino acids. The CDR3 sequence is CASSLGGARTKNIQYF. The CDR3 DNA is TGTGCCAGCAGCTTGGGGGGGGCAAGGACCAAAAACATTCAGTACTTC.